This is a list of T cell receptor beta chains from one sample in a study of blood T cell repertoires in COVID-19. Sequencing was performed with immunoSEQ multiplex PCR; in TCRdb, only in-frame clones are kept and a portion is missing. In the table there are 56,000 or so clones, nearly 90% of which are singletons. Sequenced input: peripheral blood. These receptor sequences come from a woman aged 60 to 75 with COVID-19, enrolled during active disease. Each CDR3 is given with its conserved first and last residue. Each record gives: D gene, J gene, V gene, clone size, CDR3 protein, CDR3 DNA. The D gene is left open where the match is weak. Clone size is given for some rows only: seen once, a few or many times, or a class if the clone is expanded.

d_gene: TRBD1; j_gene: TRBJ1-1; v_gene: TRBV5-4; abundance: NA; CDR3aa: CASSVGDRSMNTEAFF; CDR3nt: TGTGCCAGCAGCGTGGGGGACAGGTCTATGAACACTGAAGCTTTCTTT
d_gene: TRBD1; j_gene: TRBJ1-2; v_gene: TRBV10-2; abundance: NA; CDR3aa: CASSRTGGSYGYTF; CDR3nt: TGCGCCAGCAGCAGGACAGGGGGCAGCTATGGCTACACCTTC
d_gene: NA; j_gene: TRBJ2-6; v_gene: TRBV4-3; abundance: NA; CDR3aa: CASSLTRQLISGANVLTF; CDR3nt: TGCGCCAGCAGCCTCACGAGACAGCTTATCTCTGGGGCCAACGTCCTGACTTTC
d_gene: TRBD2; j_gene: TRBJ2-2; v_gene: TRBV5-1; abundance: NA; CDR3aa: CASSHGLAGKNTGELFF; CDR3nt: TGCGCCAGCAGCCACGGACTAGCGGGAAAGAACACCGGGGAGCTGTTTTTT
d_gene: TRBD1; j_gene: TRBJ2-7; v_gene: TRBV6-2/TRBV6-3; abundance: NA; CDR3aa: CASSWTGAAYEQYF; CDR3nt: TGTGCCAGCAGTTGGACAGGGGCAGCGTACGAGCAGTACTTC
d_gene: NA; j_gene: TRBJ2-7; v_gene: TRBV10-3; abundance: few; CDR3aa: CAIRSSTGSYEQYF; CDR3nt: TGTGCCATCAGGTCTTCGACAGGCTCCTACGAGCAGTACTTC
d_gene: NA; j_gene: TRBJ1-1; v_gene: TRBV6-2/TRBV6-3; abundance: NA; CDR3aa: CASSYFSSEAFF; CDR3nt: TGTGCCAGCAGTTATTTTTCGAGTGAAGCTTTCTTT
d_gene: NA; j_gene: TRBJ2-7; v_gene: TRBV15; abundance: NA; CDR3aa: CATSRDGYSTYEQYF; CDR3nt: TGTGCCACCAGCAGAGATGGTTACAGCACCTACGAGCAGTACTTC
d_gene: NA; j_gene: TRBJ1-6; v_gene: TRBV7-2; abundance: NA; CDR3aa: CASSRGSNNSPLHF; CDR3nt: TGTGCCAGCTCCCGGGGGTCCAATAATTCACCCCTCCACTTT
d_gene: TRBD1; j_gene: TRBJ2-3; v_gene: TRBV5-6; abundance: NA; CDR3aa: CASSLGAGTGYADTQYF; CDR3nt: TGTGCCAGCAGCCTAGGAGCGGGGACAGGGTACGCAGATACGCAGTATTTT
d_gene: NA; j_gene: TRBJ2-2; v_gene: TRBV3-1/TRBV3-2; abundance: NA; CDR3aa: CASSPRSAGTGELFF; CDR3nt: TGTGCCAGCAGCCCACGGTCCGCCGGCACCGGGGAGCTGTTTTTT
d_gene: NA; j_gene: TRBJ2-7; v_gene: TRBV18; abundance: NA; CDR3aa: CASSPGPSSYEQYF; CDR3nt: TGTGCCAGCTCACCGGGGCCGAGCTCCTACGAGCAGTACTTC
d_gene: NA; j_gene: TRBJ1-5; v_gene: TRBV3-1/TRBV3-2; abundance: NA; CDR3aa: CASSQGRNQPQHF; CDR3nt: TGTGCCAGCAGCCAGGGGCGCAATCAGCCCCAGCATTTT
d_gene: NA; j_gene: TRBJ1-1; v_gene: TRBV27; abundance: NA; CDR3aa: CASSYAGRGTEAFF; CDR3nt: TGTGCCAGCAGCTACGCCGGCCGGGGCACTGAAGCTTTCTTT
d_gene: NA; j_gene: TRBJ1-5; v_gene: TRBV6-4; abundance: NA; CDR3aa: CASSEQGGNQPQHF; CDR3nt: TGTGCCAGCAGTGAACAGGGAGGGAATCAGCCCCAGCATTTT
d_gene: NA; j_gene: TRBJ2-7; v_gene: TRBV5-1; abundance: once; CDR3aa: CASSFGGNVYEQYF; CDR3nt: TGCGCCAGCAGCTTTGGCGGGAACGTCTACGAGCAGTACTTC
d_gene: NA; j_gene: TRBJ2-1; v_gene: TRBV12-3/TRBV12-4; abundance: NA; CDR3aa: CAISGESYNEQFF; CDR3nt: TGTGCCATCTCGGGGGAATCCTACAATGAGCAGTTCTTC
d_gene: TRBD1; j_gene: TRBJ1-6; v_gene: TRBV4-2; abundance: NA; CDR3aa: CASSQDSDRGNSPLHF; CDR3nt: TGTGCCAGCAGCCAAGATTCGGACAGGGGTAATTCACCCCTCCACTTT
d_gene: TRBD1; j_gene: TRBJ1-1; v_gene: TRBV10-2; abundance: NA; CDR3aa: CASSGQGGTEAFF; CDR3nt: TGCGCCAGCTCGGGACAGGGAGGCACTGAAGCTTTCTTT
d_gene: TRBD1; j_gene: TRBJ1-1; v_gene: TRBV11-3; abundance: NA; CDR3aa: CASSFGTGGITEAFF; CDR3nt: TGTGCCAGCAGCTTCGGGACAGGGGGCATAACTGAAGCTTTCTTT
d_gene: NA; j_gene: TRBJ1-2; v_gene: TRBV28; abundance: NA; CDR3aa: CASSLTQGHYGYTF; CDR3nt: TGTGCCAGCAGTTTAACCCAGGGGCACTATGGCTACACCTTC
d_gene: NA; j_gene: TRBJ1-2; v_gene: TRBV6-6; abundance: NA; CDR3aa: CASSRSGRGDGYTF; CDR3nt: TGTGCCAGCAGTCGATCGGGGAGGGGAGATGGCTACACCTTC
d_gene: NA; j_gene: TRBJ2-5; v_gene: TRBV5-4; abundance: NA; CDR3aa: CASSFRTQPETQYF; CDR3nt: TGTGCCAGCAGCTTTAGAACCCAACCGGAGACCCAGTACTTC
d_gene: NA; j_gene: TRBJ1-3; v_gene: TRBV18; abundance: NA; CDR3aa: CASSPTGDGNTIYF; CDR3nt: TGTGCCAGCTCACCAACGGGGGACGGAAACACCATATATTTT